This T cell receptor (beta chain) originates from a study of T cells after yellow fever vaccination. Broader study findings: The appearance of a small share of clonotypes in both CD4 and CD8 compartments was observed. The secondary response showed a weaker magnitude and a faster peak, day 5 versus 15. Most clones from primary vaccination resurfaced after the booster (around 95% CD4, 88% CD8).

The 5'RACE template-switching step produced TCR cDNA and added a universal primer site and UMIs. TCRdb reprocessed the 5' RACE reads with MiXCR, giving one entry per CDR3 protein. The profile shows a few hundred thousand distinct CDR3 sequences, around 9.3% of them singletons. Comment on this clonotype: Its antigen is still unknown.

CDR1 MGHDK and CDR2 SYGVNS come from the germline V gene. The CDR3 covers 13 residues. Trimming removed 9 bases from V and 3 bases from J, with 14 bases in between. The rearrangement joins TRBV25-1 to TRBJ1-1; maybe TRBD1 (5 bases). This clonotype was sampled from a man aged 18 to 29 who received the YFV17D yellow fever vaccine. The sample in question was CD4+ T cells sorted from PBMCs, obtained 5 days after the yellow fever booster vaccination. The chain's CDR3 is CASTRGVYTEAFF. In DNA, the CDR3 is TGTGCCAGTACGCGGGGGGTTTACACTGAAGCTTTCTTT.